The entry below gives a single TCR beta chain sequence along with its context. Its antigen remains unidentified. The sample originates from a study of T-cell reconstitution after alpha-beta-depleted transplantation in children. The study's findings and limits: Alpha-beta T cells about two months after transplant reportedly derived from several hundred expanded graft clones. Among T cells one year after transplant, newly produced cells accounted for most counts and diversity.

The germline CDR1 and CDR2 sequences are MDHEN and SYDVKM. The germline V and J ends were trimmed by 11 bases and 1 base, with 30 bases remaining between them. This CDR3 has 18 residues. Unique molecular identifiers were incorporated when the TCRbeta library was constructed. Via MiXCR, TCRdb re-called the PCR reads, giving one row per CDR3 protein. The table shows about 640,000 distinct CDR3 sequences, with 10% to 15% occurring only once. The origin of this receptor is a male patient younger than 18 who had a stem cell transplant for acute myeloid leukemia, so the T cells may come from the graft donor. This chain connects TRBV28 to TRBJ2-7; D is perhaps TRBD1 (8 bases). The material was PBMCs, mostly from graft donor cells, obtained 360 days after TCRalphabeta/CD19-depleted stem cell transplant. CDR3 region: CASHGRQGNSGFSYEQYF. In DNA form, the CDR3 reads TGTGCCTCTCATGGTCGACAGGGGAATAGCGGGTTTTCCTACGAGCAGTACTTC.